What follows are 13 T cell receptor beta chains derived from one specimen sequenced in a study of CD8 T cells in ankylosing spondylitis. MiXCR, applied by TCRdb to the 5' RACE reads, yields one record per CDR3 protein. Counted here are 150,000 to 200,000 distinct CDR3 sequences, roughly 34% occurring once; the ten biggest clones make up about 5.5%. The sample taken for sequencing was synovial fluid, either unsorted or a sorted T cell fraction (not recorded which). The receptors were gathered from a male donor with ankylosing spondylitis.

The chain combines TRBV20-1 with TRBJ1-2; TRBD1 might be the D (6 bases). V lost 2 bases and J 10 bases, leaving 14 bases between the germline ends. Looked up from germline, CDR1 is DFQATT and CDR2 is SNEGSKA (reference sequence). The CDR3 loop spans 12 amino acids. The CDR3 DNA sequence: TGCAGTGCTAGATGGGGAACAGGGTTCTACACCTTC. Protein product: CSARWGTGFYTF.

This clonotype was counted at least ten times. The chain recombines TRBV20-1 with TRBJ2-7; possibly TRBD2 for D (6 bases). The CDR3 spans 14 residues. The ends were cut back, 2 bases at V and 4 bases at J, with 15 bases in the middle. CDR1 and CDR2 (germline): DFQATT, SNEGSKA (reference sequence). CDR3 DNA: TGCAGTGCTAGACCCTGGACTAATTTTTACGAGCAGTACTTC. Translating it yields CSARPWTNFYEQYF.

This clonotype was seen only a few times. The chain couples TRBV29-1 to TRBJ2-3, with D possibly matching TRBD2 (7 bases). This CDR3 comprises 13 residues. The V end was cut by 3 bases, the J end by 1 base, with 8 bases between. The germline V gene encodes CDR1 SQVTM and CDR2 ANQGSEA. The chain's CDR3 is CSVERGRTDTQYF. CDR3 nucleotide sequence: TGCAGCGTTGAGCGGGGGCGCACAGATACGCAGTATTTT.

This clonotype was seen a few times. The chain uses TRBV4-1 and TRBJ2-3; 7 bases match TRBD2. The CDR3 is 16 amino acids. V lost 0 bases to trimming and J lost 0 bases; unmatched junction nucleotides: 3. CDR1 is MGHRA and CDR2 is YSYEKL in the germline V gene. CDR3 nucleotides: TGCGCCAGCAGCCAAGAGGGAGGGGCGAGCACAGATACGCAGTATTTT. Translation: CASSQEGGASTDTQYF.

The chain recombines TRBV15 with TRBJ2-1; D could derive from TRBD1 or TRBD2 (6 bases each). Germline V gene data show CDR1 as LNHNV and CDR2 as YYDKDF (reference sequence). This CDR3 has 15 residues. V lost 5 bases and J lost 3, with 14 bases in between. CDR3 bases: TGTGCCACCAGCGGGGGGCTAGCTGTCTACAATGAGCAGTTCTTC. The encoded protein is CATSGGLAVYNEQFF.

This clonotype was observed a single time. The chain combines TRBV29-1 with TRBJ1-1; possible D gene TRBD1, 5 bases. Trimming stripped 6 bases from V and 1 base from J, with 12 bases between. CDR3 length equals 13 residues. The germline gives CDR1 SQVTM, CDR2 ANQGSEA. Written as DNA, the CDR3 is TGCAGCGTGAAAGGGCAGGGGAACACTGAAGCTTTCTTT. It translates to CSVKGQGNTEAFF.

J is TRBJ2-3 and V is TRBV7-2; D uncertain. CDR1 is SGHTA and CDR2 is FQGNSA in the germline V gene. CDR3 length: 15 amino acids. V lost 5 bases, J lost 4 bases, and 16 bases lay in between. The CDR3 DNA reads TGTGCCAGCAGCCAAAACAGTCAAAGGGCAGATACGCAGTATTTT. This sequence encodes CASSQNSQRADTQYF.

Only a few counts were recorded for this clonotype. In nucleotides, the CDR3 is TGCGCCAGCAGCATAGGACAGGGGGGAGAGACCCAGTACTTC. Protein sequence: CASSIGQGGETQYF. The V gene is TRBV5-1, the J gene TRBJ2-5; 10 bases are a match to TRBD1. Germline V gene lookup returns CDR1 SGHRS and CDR2 YFSETQ. The CDR3 has 14 amino acids. V shed 4 bases and J 4 bases; nucleotides not matched to a gene: 4.

The chain joins TRBV20-1 to TRBJ1-1, with TRBD1 as a possible D gene (6 bases). This CDR3 has 13 amino acids. The germline V gene encodes CDR1 DFQATT and CDR2 SNEGSKA (reference sequence). Between the trimmed V and J ends, which lost 6 bases and 8 bases, there was a span of 19 bases. The CDR3, as DNA: TGCAGTGCCACCCGGGACATAGGGAGAGAAGCTTTCTTT. Translating gives CSATRDIGREAFF.

V and J are TRBV7-2 and TRBJ2-7; D is ambiguous. The germline V gene has CDR1 SGHTA and CDR2 FQGNSA. Between the trimmed V and J ends, which lost 3 bases and 7 bases, there was a span of 13 bases. The CDR3 length is 13 residues. The CDR3 DNA reads as TGTGCCAGCAGCTTCCCCCCTAGTAGGGAGCAGTACTTC. Translated: CASSFPPSREQYF. The complete variable domain, with remaining parts taken from reference TRBV7-2 and TRBJ2-7, reads GAGVSQSPSNKVTEKGKDVELRCDPISGHTALYWYRQSLGQGLEFLIYFQGNSAPDKSGLPSDRFSAERTGGSVSTLTIQRTQQEDSAVYLCASSFPPSREQYFGPGTRLTVT.

The sample holds a few counts of this clonotype. The CDR3 DNA sequence: TGCAGTGCTCGACCCCCGGGACTGCCCCAAGGAGGCTATAATTCACCCCTCCACTTT. Protein sequence: CSARPPGLPQGGYNSPLHF. The V gene is TRBV20-1, the J gene TRBJ1-6; maybe TRBD1 (5 bases). From germline, CDR1 is DFQATT and CDR2 SNEGSKA (reference sequence). CDR3 length equals 19 residues. V dropped 5 bases and J dropped 3 bases, with 26 bases sitting between them.

This clonotype occurred a few times. This rearrangement joins TRBV19 to TRBJ1-6, with D perhaps matching TRBD1 (5 bases). The CDR3 covers 16 residues. Trimming left V 6 bases short and J 0 bases short, with 12 bases between. Germline V lookup: CDR1 LNHDA, CDR2 SQIVND (reference sequence). The CDR3 DNA reads as TGTGCCAGTAGCAGACAGTCCAGCTCCTATAATTCACCCCTCCACTTT. This encodes CASSRQSSSYNSPLHF.

The chain links TRBV7-9 to TRBJ1-6; D not certain. The V gene's germline CDR1 is SEHNR and CDR2 FQNEAQ (reference sequence). The CDR3 has 13 amino acids. Trimming left V 4 bases short and J 10 bases short, with 11 bases between. The CDR3 DNA is TGTGCCAGCAGCTCGGTCCAGACCTCACCCCTCCACTTT. It encodes CASSSVQTSPLHF.